This TCR beta chain was sequenced during a study of cytomegalovirus exposure and HLA in healthy donors. About the study: There were 70 million to 95 million unique TCRs (from HLA-typed donors) in an early data release. Study results and caveats: Later analysis indicated greater clonal expansion among HLA-associated TCR beta chains than among equally common other chains.

Per germline, CDR1 MNHEY and CDR2 SMNVEV (reference sequence). Trimming took off 0 bases at V and 3 bases at J, with 8 bases between the two ends. The CDR3 spans 15 residues. To note about this clone: What it binds is unknown.

Healthy bone marrow donors made up the donors. It was with 60 Vbeta and 13 Jbeta primers that the PCR ran. Original processing methods: About 83 million unique TCR beta chains, about 12 million shared, were counted in a later analysis. Method: immunoSEQ multiplex PCR; TCRdb's copy keeps in-frame clones and lacks some. V, J and clone size are taken as reported in that table, and D and trimming were inferred from the DNA itself. The sample carries around 210,000 clones, around 86% recorded once. The sample was PBMCs. V gene TRBV27 combines with J gene TRBJ2-2; tentative D call: TRBD1 (5 bases). This clonotype was sampled from a woman aged 40 to 50 in good health and CMV-seronegative. CDR3 residues: CASSLSRVDTGELFF. The DNA of the CDR3 is TGTGCCAGCAGTTTATCCAGGGTGGACACCGGGGAGCTGTTTTTT.